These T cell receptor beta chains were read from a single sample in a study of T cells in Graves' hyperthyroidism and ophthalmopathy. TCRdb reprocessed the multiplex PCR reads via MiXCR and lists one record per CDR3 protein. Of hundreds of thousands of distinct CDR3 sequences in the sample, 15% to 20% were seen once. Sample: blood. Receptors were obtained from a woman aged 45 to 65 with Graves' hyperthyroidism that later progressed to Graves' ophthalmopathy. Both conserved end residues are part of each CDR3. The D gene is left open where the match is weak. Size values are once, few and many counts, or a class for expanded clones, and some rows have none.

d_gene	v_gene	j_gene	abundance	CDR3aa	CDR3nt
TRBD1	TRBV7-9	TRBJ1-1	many	CASSWGQGASAEAFF	TGTGCCAGCAGCTGGGGACAGGGGGCGAGCGCTGAAGCTTTCTTT
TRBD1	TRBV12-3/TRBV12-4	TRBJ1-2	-	CASRLGTGGEGYTF	TGTGCCAGCAGGCTGGGGACAGGGGGAGAGGGCTACACCTTC
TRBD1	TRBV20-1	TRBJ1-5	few	CSASTGGLSNQPQHF	TGCAGTGCTTCAACAGGGGGCCTTAGCAATCAGCCCCAGCATTTT
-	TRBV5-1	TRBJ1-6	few	CASSGGEGGNSPLHF	TGCGCCAGCAGCGGGGGTGAAGGTGGCAATTCACCCCTCCACTTT
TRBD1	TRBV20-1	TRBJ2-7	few	CSAGGQATYEQYF	TGCAGTGCTGGGGGACAGGCGACGTACGAGCAGTACTTC
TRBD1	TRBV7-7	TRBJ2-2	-	CASSLAWTGANTGELFF	TGTGCTAGCAGCTTAGCGTGGACAGGGGCGAACACCGGGGAGCTGTTTTTT
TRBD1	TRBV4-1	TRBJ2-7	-	CASSQGDRGSSYEQYF	TGCGCCAGCAGCCAAGGCGACAGGGGCAGCTCCTACGAGCAGTACTTC
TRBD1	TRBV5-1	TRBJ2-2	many	CASSLQGQGGTGELFF	TGCGCCAGCAGCTTGCAGGGACAGGGAGGCACCGGGGAGCTGTTTTTT
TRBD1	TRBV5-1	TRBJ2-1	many	CASSSDRNYNEQFF	TGCGCCAGCAGCTCGGACAGGAATTACAATGAGCAGTTCTTC
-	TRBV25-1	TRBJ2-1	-	CASSVPTVAYNEQFF	TGTGCCAGCAGTGTTCCGACAGTAGCATACAATGAGCAGTTCTTC
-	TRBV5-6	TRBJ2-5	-	CASSLVGTQRETQYF	TGTGCCAGCAGCTTGGTCGGGACACAAAGAGAGACCCAGTACTTC
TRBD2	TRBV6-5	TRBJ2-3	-	CASSYSPSGGTLDTQYF	TGTGCCAGCAGTTACTCCCCTAGCGGGGGAACTTTAGATACGCAGTATTTT
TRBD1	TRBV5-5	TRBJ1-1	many	CASSRTGGGTEAFF	TGTGCCAGCAGCAGGACAGGGGGCGGCACTGAAGCTTTCTTT
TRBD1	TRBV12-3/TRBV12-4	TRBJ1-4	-	CASGQGAREKLFF	TGTGCCAGCGGACAGGGGGCCAGAGAAAAACTGTTTTTT
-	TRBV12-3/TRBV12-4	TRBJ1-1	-	CASSLGKYTEAFF	TGTGCCAGCAGTTTAGGAAAGTACACTGAAGCTTTCTTT
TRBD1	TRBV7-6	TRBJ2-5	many	CASSLAWGQGTHQETQYF	TGTGCCAGCAGCTTAGCGTGGGGACAGGGTACGCATCAAGAGACCCAGTACTTC
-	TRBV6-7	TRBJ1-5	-	CASSSPGDQPQHF	TGTGCCAGCAGCTCTCCCGGGGATCAGCCCCAGCATTTT
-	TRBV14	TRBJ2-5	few	CASSRRDTQETQYF	TGTGCCAGCAGCAGACGGGACACCCAAGAGACCCAGTACTTC
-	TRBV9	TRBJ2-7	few	CASSVEPLSYEQYF	TGTGCCAGCAGCGTAGAGCCCCTCTCCTACGAGCAGTACTTC
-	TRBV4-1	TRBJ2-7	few	CASSQDRTLTPYEQYF	TGCGCCAGCAGCCAAGATAGGACCTTAACGCCCTACGAGCAGTACTTC
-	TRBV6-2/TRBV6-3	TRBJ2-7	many	CASTNIDRNEQYF	TGTGCCAGCACCAACATAGACCGAAACGAGCAGTACTTC
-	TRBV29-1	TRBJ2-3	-	CSVELDTQYF	TGCAGCGTTGAACTGGATACGCAGTATTTT
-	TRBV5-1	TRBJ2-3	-	CASSLVGGTPTDTQYF	TGCGCCAGCAGCTTGGTTGGGGGGACGCCGACAGATACGCAGTATTTT
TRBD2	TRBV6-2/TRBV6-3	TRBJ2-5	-	CASSYSASGGSQETQYF	TGTGCCAGCAGTTACTCGGCTAGCGGGGGTTCCCAAGAGACCCAGTACTTC
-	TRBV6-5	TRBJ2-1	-	CASSYLRPSDEQFF	TGTGCCAGCAGTTATCTGCGACCCAGCGATGAGCAGTTCTTC
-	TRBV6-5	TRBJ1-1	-	CASSYGGGSGTEAFF	TGTGCCAGCAGTTACGGGGGAGGCTCTGGCACTGAAGCTTTCTTT
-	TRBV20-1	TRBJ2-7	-	CSSWTAVPYEQYF	TGCAGTTCTTGGACAGCCGTCCCCTACGAGCAGTACTTC
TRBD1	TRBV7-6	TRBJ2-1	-	CASSLARRTGNNEQFF	TGTGCCAGCAGCTTAGCGCGCCGGACAGGCAACAATGAGCAGTTCTTC